A single sample is the source of the 19 T cell receptor beta chains below, sequenced in a study of shared clonotypes between healthy human individuals. Naive CD8 cells were CD45RO-negative, positively selected for CCR7, excluding terminally differentiated effector memory CD45RA+ cells. TCRdb keeps only in-frame clones here, not all; method: immunoSEQ multiplex PCR. The data show 700,000 to 950,000 clones, approximately 96% seen once. Specimen: naive CD8+ T cells sorted from blood. The receptors shown here come from a man aged 25-45 years in good health.

CDR3 coding DNA: TGTGCCAGCAGTTTATCGCGGGATACGCAGTATTTT. Translated, it gives CASSLSRDTQYF. The chain uses TRBV28 and TRBJ2-3; D is unclear. CDR3 length: 12 residues. Germline V gives CDR1 MDHEN, CDR2 SYDVKM. With 1 base removed from V and 6 bases from J, the gap between germline ends came to 5 bases. Full variable domain (outside the CDR3, taken from reference TRBV28 and TRBJ2-3): DVKVTQSSRYLVKRTGEKVFLECVQDMDHENMFWYRQDPGLGLRLIYFSYDVKMKEKGDIPEGYSVSREKKERFSLILESASTNQTSMYLCASSLSRDTQYFGPGTRLTVL.

The chain recombines TRBV28 with TRBJ2-1; 10 nucleotides match TRBD1. Unmatched junction bases numbered 9, after V lost 2 bases and J lost 8 bases. This CDR3 region has 16 residues. CDR1 and CDR2 from the germline V gene are MDHEN and SYDVKM. For the CDR3, the DNA is TGTGCCAGCAGTTTACCGCGACAGGGGGCAATAGATGAGCAGTTCTTC. Translation gives CASSLPRQGAIDEQFF. Combining the CDR3 with reference TRBV28 and TRBJ2-1 gives the whole variable domain DVKVTQSSRYLVKRTGEKVFLECVQDMDHENMFWYRQDPGLGLRLIYFSYDVKMKEKGDIPEGYSVSREKKERFSLILESASTNQTSMYLCASSLPRQGAIDEQFFGPGTRLTVL.

The chain links TRBV5-1 to TRBJ2-7, with unresolved D. Germline values: CDR1 SGHRS, CDR2 YFSETQ. CDR3 length: 13 amino acids. V lost 4 bases to trimming and J lost 0 bases, with 8 bases between them. CDR3 sequence (DNA): TGCGCCAGCAGCGGGGAAAACTCCTACGAGCAGTACTTC. It codes for CASSGENSYEQYF.

The rearrangement joins TRBV7-2 to TRBJ2-7; a possible D gene is TRBD2 (6 bases). Germline V gene lookup returns CDR1 SGHTA and CDR2 FQGNSA. V dropped 1 base and J dropped 2 bases, with 12 bases sitting between them. This CDR3 spans 15 amino acids. The CDR3 nucleotides read TGTGCCAGCAGCTTAGTAACGGGAGCCACCTACGAGCAGTACTTC. Protein: CASSLVTGATYEQYF.

The V gene is TRBV27, the J gene TRBJ2-7; 9 bases line up with TRBD2. CDR3 length: 15 residues. Germline V gene data show CDR1 as MNHEY and CDR2 as SMNVEV (reference sequence). Trimming at V came to 0 bases and at J to 2 bases, leaving 2 bases not matched to a gene. The CDR3 here is CASSLSGLAAYEQYF. The CDR3 DNA sequence: TGTGCCAGCAGTTTATCGGGACTAGCAGCCTACGAGCAGTACTTC.

V is TRBV28 and J is TRBJ2-7; 10 positions match TRBD2. The germline gives CDR1 MDHEN, CDR2 SYDVKM. Trimming cost V 6 bases and J 4 bases; bases outside gene matches: 3. This CDR3 has 13 residues. As DNA, the CDR3 is TGTGCCAGCAGGGGGACTAGCGTATACGAGCAGTACTTC. Its translation is CASRGTSVYEQYF.

The chain couples TRBV7-2 to TRBJ2-3; D is tentatively TRBD1 or TRBD2 (5 bases each). CDR1 and CDR2 from the germline V gene are SGHTA and FQGNSA. Deletions cut 11 bases from V and 4 bases from J, with 16 bases between. The CDR3 loop spans 13 amino acids. CDR3 region: CACRGESADTQYF. The CDR3 bases are TGTGCCTGTCGAGGGGAATCCGCAGATACGCAGTATTTT.

V and J are TRBV11-2 and TRBJ2-7; TRBD2 aligns across 16 bases. The germline V gene has CDR1 SGHAT and CDR2 FQNNGV. This CDR3 comprises 17 residues. V lost 5 bases, J lost 7 bases, and 11 bases stayed unmatched. For the CDR3, the DNA is TGTGCCAGCAGCCCGGGACTAGCGGGAGGGCCGTTGAGGGAGCAGTACTTC. Residues: CASSPGLAGGPLREQYF.

The chain recombines TRBV11-2 with TRBJ2-7; the D is unclear. The germline V gene encodes CDR1 SGHAT and CDR2 FQNNGV. The CDR3 has 13 amino acids. The V end was cut by 0 bases, the J end by 4 bases, with 7 bases between. The CDR3 DNA sequence: TGTGCCAGCAGCTTAGATCTGTGGTACGAGCAGTACTTC. Its translation is CASSLDLWYEQYF.

The chain links TRBV14 to TRBJ2-1; D is perhaps TRBD2 (6 bases). V shed 7 bases and J shed 8 bases, with 15 bases lying between them. Looked up from germline, CDR1 is SGHDN and CDR2 is FVKESK. The length of the CDR3 is 13 residues. The CDR3 protein is CASKFTGGDEQFF. The DNA for the CDR3 is TGTGCCAGCAAATTCACAGGAGGGGATGAGCAGTTCTTC.

This clone was observed a handful of times. This rearrangement joins TRBV4-2 to TRBJ2-3; D is possibly TRBD2 (5 bases). The V end lost 4 bases, the J end lost 3 bases, and 11 bases lay between the germline ends. Germline values: CDR1 LGHNA, CDR2 YNFKEQ. The CDR3 consists of 14 residues. CDR3 sequence: CASSPAGETDTQYF. In DNA form, the CDR3 reads TGTGCCAGCAGCCCGGCGGGTGAGACAGATACGCAGTATTTT.

The chain uses TRBV11-3 and TRBJ2-7, with D hard to call. CDR3 size: 10 residues. CDR1 SGHNT and CDR2 YENEEA come from the germline V gene. With 5 bases removed from V and 9 bases from J, the gap between germline ends came to 8 bases. CDR3 amino acids: CASSPVAQYF. The DNA of the CDR3 is TGTGCCAGCAGCCCCGTCGCGCAGTACTTC.

The chain carries TRBV2 and TRBJ2-7, with 12 bases identical to TRBD1. With V trimmed by 1 base and J by 4 bases, 5 bases remained unmatched. The CDR3 spans 16 residues. Germline loops: CDR1 SNHLY, CDR2 FYNNEI. The CDR3 sequence is CASSEGDRGRRYEQYF. The CDR3 nucleotides read TGTGCCAGCAGTGAAGGGGACAGGGGGCGCCGGTACGAGCAGTACTTC.

This chain uses TRBV7-8 with TRBJ2-7; no reliable D call. The CDR3 extends over 16 amino acids. The V and J ends lost 1 base and 5 bases respectively, with 18 bases between them. Germline V lookup: CDR1 SGHVS, CDR2 FQNEAQ. CDR3 coding DNA: TGTGCCAGCAGCTTAGTGGGTCGGAGCAGTGGCGACGAGCAGTACTTC. Translated, it gives CASSLVGRSSGDEQYF.

The rearrangement links TRBV29-1 to TRBJ2-2, with 8 bases aligning to TRBD2. This CDR3 has 14 amino acids. V lost 8 bases to trimming and J lost 4 bases; unmatched junction nucleotides: 9. Germline loops: CDR1 SQVTM, CDR2 ANQGSEA. The CDR3 is CSILAEPFTGELFF. The CDR3 DNA is TGCAGCATACTAGCGGAGCCGTTCACCGGGGAGCTGTTTTTT.

The chain combines TRBV7-6 with TRBJ1-1; D uncertain. Trimming cost V 5 bases and J 5 bases, with 12 bases left between them. CDR3 length equals 13 residues. Germline V lookup: CDR1 SGHVS, CDR2 FNYEAQ. CDR3 sequence (DNA): TGTGCCAGCAGCGGGGAGGGTTGGACTGAAGCTTTCTTT. Protein: CASSGEGWTEAFF.

This rearrangement joins TRBV7-9 to TRBJ2-1; D is possibly TRBD1 (6 bases). This CDR3 has 13 residues. Between the trimmed V and J ends, which lost 2 bases and 10 bases, there was a span of 12 bases. In germline, CDR1 is SEHNR, CDR2 FQNEAQ (reference sequence). The CDR3 region has the DNA TGTGCCAGCAGCTTATCGACAGGCGGGGAGCAGTTCTTC. As protein: CASSLSTGGEQFF. The whole variable domain, remainder taken from reference TRBV7-9 and TRBJ2-1, is DTGVSQNPRHKITKRGQNVTFRCDPISEHNRLYWYRQTLGQGPEFLTYFQNEAQLEKSRLLSDRFSAERPKGSFSTLEIQRTEQGDSAMYLCASSLSTGGEQFFGPGTRLTVL.

The CDR3 nucleotides read TGTGCCAGCAGCTCGACGACAGTCATCTATGGCTACACCTTC. It yields the protein CASSSTTVIYGYTF. V and J are TRBV7-9 and TRBJ1-2; D may be TRBD1 (5 bases). Trimming shortened V by 4 bases and J by 4 bases, and 13 bases separated the two germline ends. The CDR3 is 14 amino acids. Germline-derived CDR1 and CDR2 are SEHNR and FQNEAQ (reference sequence).

J is TRBJ2-7 and V is TRBV30; a possible D gene is TRBD2 (5 bases). Germline V gene lookup returns CDR1 GTSNPN and CDR2 SVGIG (reference sequence). Trimming removed 0 bases at V and 1 base at J, with 16 bases between. This CDR3 region has 16 residues. CDR3 protein: CAWSVLDGIQSYEQYF. The DNA for the CDR3 is TGTGCCTGGAGTGTACTGGACGGGATACAGTCCTACGAGCAGTACTTC.